These T cell receptor beta chains were read from a single sample in a study of blood T cell repertoires in COVID-19. TCRdb keeps only in-frame clones here, not all; method: immunoSEQ multiplex PCR. The profile shows 75,000 to 100,000 clones, around 87% of them singletons. Sequenced: peripheral blood. Receptors were obtained from a woman of 80 years or more with acute or convalescent COVID-19. The CDR3 runs from the conserved cysteine through the conserved F or W. A D gene is named only where the DNA matches it firmly. The size of a clone is reported for some rows only, either as once, few or many, or as a class for expanded clones.

CDR3 DNA	CDR3 protein	clone size	V gene	J gene	D gene
TGCAGCGTTGATCTCACTGGCACTGAAGCTTTCTTT	CSVDLTGTEAFF	.	TRBV29-1	TRBJ1-1	.
TGTGCCAGCAGTGGGCTCAATGAGCAGTTCTTC	CASSGLNEQFF	.	TRBV27	TRBJ2-1	.
TGTGCCAGCAGCTTTACTAGCGTAGGCTACAATGAGCAGTTCTTC	CASSFTSVGYNEQFF	.	TRBV7-2	TRBJ2-1	TRBD2
TGTGCCAGCAGTTACGGATTGTCTCAGGGAACCACTGAAGCTTTCTTT	CASSYGLSQGTTEAFF	.	TRBV6-5	TRBJ1-1	.
TGTGCCAGCAGCGTACAGACCTACGAGCAGTACTTC	CASSVQTYEQYF	.	TRBV7-9	TRBJ2-7	.
TGCAGTGCTAATAACAGGGCTACGCAGTATTTT	CSANNRATQYF	.	TRBV20-1	TRBJ2-3	.
TGTGCCAGCACTCCCGGGACTCTTTCCTACGAGCAGTACTTC	CASTPGTLSYEQYF	.	TRBV6-5	TRBJ2-7	.
TGTGCCAGCAGCCAAGATGCCCGGACAGGGGCCAACGCGAGGGAAAAACTGTTTTTT	CASSQDARTGANAREKLFF	.	TRBV3-1/TRBV3-2	TRBJ1-4	TRBD1
TGTGCCAGCAGCTTAGGCGGGACAGGGTTTAACTATGGCTACACCTTC	CASSLGGTGFNYGYTF	few	TRBV7-2	TRBJ1-2	TRBD1
TGTGCCAGCAGCCACAGGGGTTACGGCGATGAGCAGTTCTTC	CASSHRGYGDEQFF	.	TRBV5-6	TRBJ2-1	TRBD1
TGTGCCAGCAGTTACTCGCACAGGGGAACCCAAGAGACCCAGTACTTC	CASSYSHRGTQETQYF	once	TRBV6-5	TRBJ2-5	TRBD1
TGTGCCAGTAGTATACGGGGTACGGGCAATCAGCCCCAGCATTTT	CASSIRGTGNQPQHF	.	TRBV19	TRBJ1-5	.
TGTGCCAGCAGTCCAGGGACTAGCGAGAGGAACACCGGGGAGCTGTTTTTT	CASSPGTSERNTGELFF	.	TRBV6-6	TRBJ2-2	TRBD2
TGTGCCAGCAGCCAAGAGAGGATACTCGAGCAGTACTTC	CASSQERILEQYF	.	TRBV4-2	TRBJ2-7	.
TGTGCCAGTAACTCACGCTCTGGAAACACCATATATTTT	CASNSRSGNTIYF	.	TRBV19	TRBJ1-3	.
TGTGCCAGTAGTACCTACAGGGACGGCACTGAAGCTTTCTTT	CASSTYRDGTEAFF	.	TRBV19	TRBJ1-1	.
TGTGCCAGCAGCTTGTACAGTGCCAAAAACATTCAGTACTTC	CASSLYSAKNIQYF	.	TRBV5-6	TRBJ2-4	.
TGTGCCAGCAGCGTTCGGGACAGGGTATCGCCCGGGGAGCTGTTTTTT	CASSVRDRVSPGELFF	.	TRBV7-2	TRBJ2-2	TRBD1
TGCAGTGCCGTTACAGGGGTCGAGCAGTACTTC	CSAVTGVEQYF	.	TRBV20-1	TRBJ2-7	TRBD1
TGTGCCAGCAGTTCCGCGTCGCTGAGCTCTGGAAACACCATATATTTT	CASSSASLSSGNTIYF	.	TRBV6-5	TRBJ1-3	.
TGCGCCAGCAGCTTCCGAGAGACCCAGTACTTC	CASSFRETQYF	.	TRBV5-1	TRBJ2-5	.
TGTGCCAGCTCAACCTTACTAGCGGGAGGTAACAATGAGCAGTTCTTC	CASSTLLAGGNNEQFF	.	TRBV18	TRBJ2-1	TRBD2